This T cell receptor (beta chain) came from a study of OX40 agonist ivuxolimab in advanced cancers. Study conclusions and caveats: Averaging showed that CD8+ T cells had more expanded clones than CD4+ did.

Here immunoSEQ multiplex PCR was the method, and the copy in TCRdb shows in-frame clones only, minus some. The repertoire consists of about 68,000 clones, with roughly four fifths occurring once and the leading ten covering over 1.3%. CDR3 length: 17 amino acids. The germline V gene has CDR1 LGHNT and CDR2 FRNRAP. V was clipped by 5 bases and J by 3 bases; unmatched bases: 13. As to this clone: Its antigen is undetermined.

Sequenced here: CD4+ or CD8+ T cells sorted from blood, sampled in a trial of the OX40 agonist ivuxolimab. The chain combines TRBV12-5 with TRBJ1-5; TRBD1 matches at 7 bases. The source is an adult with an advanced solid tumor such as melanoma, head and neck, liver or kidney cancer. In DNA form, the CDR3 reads TGTGCTAGTGGTCCCGGACAGGCCTCCGGAAACAATCAGCCCCAGCATTTT. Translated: CASGPGQASGNNQPQHF.